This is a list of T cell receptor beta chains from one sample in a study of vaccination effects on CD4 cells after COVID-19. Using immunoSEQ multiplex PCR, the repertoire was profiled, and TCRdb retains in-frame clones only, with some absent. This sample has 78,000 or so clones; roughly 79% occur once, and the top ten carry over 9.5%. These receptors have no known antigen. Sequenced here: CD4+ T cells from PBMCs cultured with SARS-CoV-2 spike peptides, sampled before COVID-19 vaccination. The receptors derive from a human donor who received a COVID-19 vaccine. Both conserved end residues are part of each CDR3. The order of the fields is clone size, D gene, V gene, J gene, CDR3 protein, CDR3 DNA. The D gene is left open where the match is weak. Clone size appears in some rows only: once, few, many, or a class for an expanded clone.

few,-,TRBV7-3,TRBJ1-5,CASSLTEGQPQHF,TGTGCCAGCAGCCTGACGGAGGGTCAGCCCCAGCATTTT
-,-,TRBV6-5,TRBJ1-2,CASRAPAPIYSYTF,TGTGCCAGCAGGGCCCCCGCCCCCATCTACTCCTACACCTTC
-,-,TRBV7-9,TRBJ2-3,CASSSQVSTDTQYF,TGTGCCAGCAGCTCCCAGGTTAGCACAGATACGCAGTATTTT
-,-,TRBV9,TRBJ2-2,CASSVAAGDTGELFF,TGTGCCAGCAGCGTAGCAGCAGGCGACACCGGGGAGCTGTTTTTT
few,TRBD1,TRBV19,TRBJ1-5,CASSIDRGPDQPQHF,TGTGCCAGTAGTATCGACAGGGGGCCTGATCAGCCCCAGCATTTT
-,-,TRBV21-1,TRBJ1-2,CASTCPVGCGYTF,TGTGCCAGCACCTGCCCGGTGGGGTGTGGCTACACCTTC
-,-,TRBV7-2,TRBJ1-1,CASSLAAATEAFF,TGTGCCAGCAGCTTAGCGGCAGCCACTGAAGCTTTCTTT
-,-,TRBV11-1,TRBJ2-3,CASSLKAGTDTQYF,TGTGCCAGCAGCTTAAAGGCGGGGACAGATACGCAGTATTTT
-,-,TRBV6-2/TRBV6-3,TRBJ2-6,CASSPFKDSSGANVLTF,TGTGCCAGCAGTCCCTTTAAGGACAGCTCTGGGGCCAACGTCCTGACTTTC
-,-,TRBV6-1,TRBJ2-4,CASSDNNPGLAKNIQYF,TGTGCCAGCAGTGATAATAATCCGGGGTTAGCCAAAAACATTCAGTACTTC
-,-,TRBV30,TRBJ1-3,CAWSQSSGNTIYF,TGTGCCTGGAGTCAGAGCTCTGGAAACACCATATATTTT
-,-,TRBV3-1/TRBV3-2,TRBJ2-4,CASSHQEGAGQYF,TGTGCCAGCAGCCATCAGGAGGGGGCGGGTCAGTACTTC
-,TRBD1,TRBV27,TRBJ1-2,CASTSGQGGRYTF,TGTGCCAGCACCTCGGGACAGGGGGGCCGCTACACCTTC
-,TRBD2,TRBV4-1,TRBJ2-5,CASSQGLAGGPETQYF,TGCGCCAGCAGCCAAGGACTAGCGGGGGGGCCGGAGACCCAGTACTTC
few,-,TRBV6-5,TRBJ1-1,CASNPLSGQSAEAFF,TGTGCCAGCAACCCTCTATCGGGGCAGTCTGCTGAAGCTTTCTTT
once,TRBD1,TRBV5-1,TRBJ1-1,CASSLQQGKAEAFF,TGCGCCAGCAGCTTGCAACAGGGGAAGGCTGAAGCTTTCTTT
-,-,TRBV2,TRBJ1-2,CASSATRQNYGYTF,TGTGCCAGCAGCGCGACTAGACAGAACTATGGCTACACCTTC
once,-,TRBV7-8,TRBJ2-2,CASSFKQFPANTGELFF,TGTGCCAGCAGCTTCAAACAGTTTCCCGCGAACACCGGGGAGCTGTTTTTT
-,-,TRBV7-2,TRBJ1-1,CASSLQKNTEAFF,TGTGCCAGCAGTTTACAAAAGAACACTGAAGCTTTCTTT
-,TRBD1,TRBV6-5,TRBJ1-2,CASRGQINYGYTF,TGTGCCAGCAGGGGACAGATTAACTATGGCTACACCTTC
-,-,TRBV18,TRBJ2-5,CASSPARIGETQYF,TGTGCCAGCTCCCCGGCAAGGATCGGCGAGACCCAGTACTTC
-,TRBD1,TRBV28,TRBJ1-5,CASSQGAGNQPQHF,TGTGCCAGCAGCCAGGGGGCGGGCAATCAGCCCCAGCATTTT
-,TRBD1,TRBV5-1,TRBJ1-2,CASSLQTGDSYGYTF,TGCGCCAGCAGCTTACAAACAGGGGACAGCTATGGCTACACCTTC
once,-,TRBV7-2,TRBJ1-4,CASSLAGWGEKLFF,TGTGCCAGCAGCTTAGCAGGATGGGGGGAAAAACTGTTTTTT
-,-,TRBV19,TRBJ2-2,CASKGQPTNTGELFF,TGTGCCAGCAAAGGGCAGCCCACGAACACCGGGGAGCTGTTTTTT
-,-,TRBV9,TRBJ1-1,CASSVGNRVNTEAFF,TGTGCCAGCAGCGTTGGAAACAGGGTGAACACTGAAGCTTTCTTT
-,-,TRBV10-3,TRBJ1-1,CAISDIGRRGDTEAFF,TGTGCCATCAGTGACATAGGGAGGAGGGGAGACACTGAAGCTTTCTTT
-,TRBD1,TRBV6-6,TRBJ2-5,CASSYRDRGRETQYF,TGTGCCAGCAGTTATCGAGACAGGGGGAGAGAGACCCAGTACTTC
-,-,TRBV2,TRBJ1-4,CATSKNRNEKLFF,TGTGCCACCAGCAAGAATCGGAATGAAAAACTGTTTTTT
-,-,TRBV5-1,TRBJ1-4,CASSFTATNEKLFF,TGCGCCAGCAGCTTTACTGCAACTAATGAAAAACTGTTTTTT
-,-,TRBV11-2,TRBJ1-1,CASSPHSAGRSGTEAFF,TGTGCCAGCAGCCCTCATAGCGCAGGGAGGTCGGGCACTGAAGCTTTCTTT
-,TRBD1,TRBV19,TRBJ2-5,CASTQSGGQETQYF,TGTGCCAGTACCCAATCAGGGGGCCAAGAGACCCAGTACTTC
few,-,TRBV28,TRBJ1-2,CASSLRQHKGYTF,TGTGCCAGCAGTCTCCGGCAACATAAAGGCTACACCTTC
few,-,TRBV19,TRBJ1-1,CASMSRGGMNTEAFF,TGTGCCAGTATGTCCAGGGGAGGAATGAACACTGAAGCTTTCTTT
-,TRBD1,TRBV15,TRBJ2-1,CATTQDRGRREQFF,TGTGCCACCACTCAGGACAGGGGACGTCGTGAGCAGTTCTTC
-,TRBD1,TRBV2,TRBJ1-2,CANRQGRNYGYTF,TGTGCCAATAGACAGGGGCGAAACTATGGCTACACCTTC
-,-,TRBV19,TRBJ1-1,CASTISNRRGDTEAFF,TGTGCCAGTACCATATCCAACAGGCGAGGGGACACTGAAGCTTTCTTT
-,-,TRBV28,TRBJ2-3,CASSAGVDTDTQYF,TGTGCCAGCAGCGCAGGTGTTGACACAGATACGCAGTATTTT
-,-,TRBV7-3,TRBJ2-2,CASSLRDGDTGELFF,TGTGCCAGCAGCCTCCGGGACGGTGACACCGGGGAGCTGTTTTTT
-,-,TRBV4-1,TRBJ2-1,CASSQGPAQGSYNEQFF,TGCGCCAGCAGCCAAGGTCCAGCCCAGGGATCCTACAATGAGCAGTTCTTC
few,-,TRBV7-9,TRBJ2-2,CASSQNQPTGELFF,TGTGCCAGCAGCCAAAACCAGCCTACCGGGGAGCTGTTTTTT
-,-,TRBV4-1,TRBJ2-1,CASSLGGQGQHEQFF,TGCGCCAGCAGCCTCGGCGGGCAGGGGCAGCATGAGCAGTTCTTC
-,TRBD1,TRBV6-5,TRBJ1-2,CASTGTDFNYGYTF,TGTGCCAGCACCGGGACAGATTTTAACTATGGCTACACCTTC
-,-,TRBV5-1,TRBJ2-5,CASSLEFGTLQETQYF,TGCGCCAGCAGCTTGGAATTCGGGACATTGCAAGAGACCCAGTACTTC
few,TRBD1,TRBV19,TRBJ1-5,CASSDRGNNQPQHF,TGTGCCAGTAGCGACAGGGGTAACAATCAGCCCCAGCATTTT
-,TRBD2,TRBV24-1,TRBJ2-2,CATSDVAGGRGGELFF,TGTGCCACCAGTGATGTGGCGGGGGGTAGAGGCGGGGAGCTGTTTTTT
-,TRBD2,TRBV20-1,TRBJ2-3,CSASPTSGGTDTQYF,TGCAGTGCTAGTCCAACTAGCGGGGGGACAGATACGCAGTATTTT
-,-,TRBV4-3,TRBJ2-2,CASSQVEQWKNTGELFF,TGCGCCAGCAGCCAAGTTGAGCAGTGGAAGAACACCGGGGAGCTGTTTTTT
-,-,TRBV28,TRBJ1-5,CASSAMGQPQHF,TGTGCCAGCAGTGCCATGGGGCAGCCCCAGCATTTT
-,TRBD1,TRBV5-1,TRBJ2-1,CASSLVSGQGYNEQFF,TGCGCCAGCAGCTTGGTTTCGGGACAGGGGTACAATGAGCAGTTCTTC
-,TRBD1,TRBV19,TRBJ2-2,CASRQGPGELFF,TGTGCCAGTAGACAGGGGCCCGGGGAGCTGTTTTTT